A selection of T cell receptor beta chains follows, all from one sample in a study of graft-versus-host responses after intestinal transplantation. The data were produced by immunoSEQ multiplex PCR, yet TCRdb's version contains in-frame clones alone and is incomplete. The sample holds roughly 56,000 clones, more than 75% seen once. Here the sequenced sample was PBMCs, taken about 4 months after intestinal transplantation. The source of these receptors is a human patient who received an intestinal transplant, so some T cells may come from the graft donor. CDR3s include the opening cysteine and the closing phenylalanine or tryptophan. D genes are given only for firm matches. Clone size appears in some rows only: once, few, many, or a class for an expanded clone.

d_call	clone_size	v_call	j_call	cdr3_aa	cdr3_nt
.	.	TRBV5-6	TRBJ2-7	CASSLADYEQYF	TGTGCCAGCAGCTTGGCAGATTACGAGCAGTACTTC
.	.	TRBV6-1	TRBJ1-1	CASSGRRIDTEAFF	TGTGCCAGCAGTGGCCGCAGGATTGACACTGAAGCTTTCTTT
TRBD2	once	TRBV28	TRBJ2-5	CASSLREASGRGRETQYF	TGTGCCAGCAGTTTAAGGGAGGCTAGCGGGAGGGGGAGAGAGACCCAGTACTTC
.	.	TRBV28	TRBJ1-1	CASSLPGNAFF	TGTGCCAGCAGCCTCCCAGGGAACGCTTTCTTT
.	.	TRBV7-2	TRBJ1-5	CASSLQPSGQPQHF	TGTGCCAGCAGCTTACAACCGTCGGGTCAGCCCCAGCATTTT
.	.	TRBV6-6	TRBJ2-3	CASSYVSTDTQYF	TGTGCCAGCAGTTACGTTAGTACCGATACGCAGTATTTT
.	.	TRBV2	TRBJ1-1	CASRGTLNTEAFF	TGTGCCAGCAGAGGGACATTGAACACTGAAGCTTTCTTT
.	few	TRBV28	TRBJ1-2	CASSSTRGYTF	TGTGCCAGCAGCTCCACCCGAGGCTACACCTTC
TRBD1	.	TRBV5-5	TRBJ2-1	CASSTIGQGATDEQFF	TGTGCCAGCAGCACTATAGGACAGGGGGCCACTGATGAGCAGTTCTTC
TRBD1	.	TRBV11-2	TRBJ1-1	CASSPVRGRGTEAFF	TGTGCCAGCAGTCCAGTCAGGGGGCGAGGGACTGAAGCTTTCTTT
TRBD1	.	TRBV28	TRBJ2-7	CASIPGQGPYEQYF	TGTGCCAGCATCCCGGGACAGGGTCCCTACGAGCAGTACTTC
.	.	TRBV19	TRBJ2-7	CASSLTGRYEQYF	TGTGCCAGTAGTCTTACAGGACGCTACGAGCAGTACTTC
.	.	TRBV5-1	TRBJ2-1	CASSLFSEQFF	TGCGCCAGCAGCTTGTTCAGTGAGCAGTTCTTC
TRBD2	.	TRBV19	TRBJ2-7	CASSRTSGRASYEQYF	TGTGCCAGTAGCAGGACTAGCGGGAGGGCCTCCTACGAGCAGTACTTC
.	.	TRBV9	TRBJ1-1	CASSLLIGDNTEAFF	TGTGCCAGCAGCCTGTTAATCGGGGACAACACTGAAGCTTTCTTT
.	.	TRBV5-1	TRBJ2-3	CASSLKSDTQYF	TGCGCCAGCAGCTTGAAGTCAGATACGCAGTATTTT
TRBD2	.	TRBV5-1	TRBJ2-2	CASTSGGTGELFF	TGCGCCAGCACTAGCGGGGGCACCGGGGAGCTGTTTTTT
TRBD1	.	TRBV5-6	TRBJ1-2	CASSRQGDSYGYTF	TGTGCCAGCAGCCGACAGGGGGATTCCTATGGCTACACCTTC
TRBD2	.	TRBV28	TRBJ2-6	CASSPIHSGGAWYGANVLTF	TGTGCCAGCAGCCCAATCCATAGCGGGGGGGCCTGGTATGGGGCCAACGTCCTGACTTTC
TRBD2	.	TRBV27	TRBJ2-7	CASSLRGDEQYF	TGTGCCAGCAGTTTACGGGGGGACGAGCAGTACTTC
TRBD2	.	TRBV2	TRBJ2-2	CASNREGSGELFF	TGTGCCAGCAATAGGGAGGGATCCGGGGAGCTGTTTTTT
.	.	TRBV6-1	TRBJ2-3	CASSEWRTDTQYF	TGTGCCAGCAGTGAATGGCGGACAGATACGCAGTATTTT
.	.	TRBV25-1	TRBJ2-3	CASSKAQGTDTQYF	TGTGCCAGCAGTAAAGCCCAAGGTACAGATACGCAGTATTTT
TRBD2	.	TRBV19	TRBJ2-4	CASSIGLSGGAFDIQYF	TGTGCCAGTAGTATAGGACTGAGCGGGGGGGCCTTCGACATTCAGTACTTC
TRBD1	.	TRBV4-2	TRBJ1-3	CASSQDSDRASSGNTIYF	TGTGCCAGCAGCCAAGACTCGGACAGGGCAAGCTCTGGAAACACCATATATTTT
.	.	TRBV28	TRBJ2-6	CASSLLAGGYSGANVLTF	TGTGCCAGCAGTTTATTGGCAGGTGGATACTCTGGGGCCAACGTCCTGACTTTC
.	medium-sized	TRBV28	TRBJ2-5	CASRMEGILHETQYF	TGTGCCAGCAGGATGGAGGGAATATTGCACGAGACCCAGTACTTC
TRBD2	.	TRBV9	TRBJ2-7	CASSPTDRTSGRSEQYF	TGTGCCAGCAGCCCAACCGACAGGACTAGCGGGAGATCCGAGCAGTACTTC
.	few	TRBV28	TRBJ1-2	CASSLLFLGPGITGKGNYGYTF	TGTGCCAGCAGTTTACTATTTCTAGGGCCGGGAATCACAGGGAAGGGCAACTATGGCTACACCTTC
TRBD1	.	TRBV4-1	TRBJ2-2	CASSHTGGTNTGELFF	TGCGCCAGCAGTCATACAGGGGGCACTAACACCGGGGAGCTGTTTTTT
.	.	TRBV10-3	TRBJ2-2	CAISPRAGELFF	TGTGCCATCAGTCCCCGCGCCGGGGAGCTGTTTTTT
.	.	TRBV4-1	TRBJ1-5	CASSQRWGEPQHF	TGCGCCAGCAGCCAACGATGGGGGGAGCCCCAGCATTTT
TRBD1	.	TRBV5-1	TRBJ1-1	CASSLTGQVGTEAFF	TGCGCCAGCAGCTTGACGGGACAGGTGGGTACTGAAGCTTTCTTT
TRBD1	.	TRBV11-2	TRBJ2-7	CASSLAGRGLDEQYF	TGTGCCAGCAGCTTAGCCGGCAGGGGGCTCGACGAGCAGTACTTC
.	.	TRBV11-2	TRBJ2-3	CASSLIPTTDTQYF	TGTGCCAGCAGCCTAATACCAACCACAGATACGCAGTATTTT
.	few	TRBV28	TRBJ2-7	CASRESDYEQYF	TGTGCCAGCAGGGAGAGCGACTACGAGCAGTACTTC
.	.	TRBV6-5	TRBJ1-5	CASSPTLGSNQPQHF	TGTGCCAGCAGCCCGACTCTGGGTAGCAATCAGCCCCAGCATTTT
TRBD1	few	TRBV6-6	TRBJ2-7	CASTKTGISYEQYF	TGTGCCAGCACCAAGACAGGGATCTCCTACGAGCAGTACTTC
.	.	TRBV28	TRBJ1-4	CASSFPGDYRNEKLFF	TGTGCCAGCAGCTTCCCGGGGGACTACCGAAATGAAAAACTGTTTTTT
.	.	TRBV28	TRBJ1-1	CASSLIRTDEAFF	TGTGCCAGCAGTTTAATTCGGACAGATGAAGCTTTCTTT
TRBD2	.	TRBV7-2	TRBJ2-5	CASSLTSGGGQETQYF	TGTGCCAGCAGCCTGACTAGCGGGGGGGGTCAAGAGACCCAGTACTTC
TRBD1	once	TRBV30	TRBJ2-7	CAWSKGTGYEQYF	TGTGCCTGGAGCAAGGGGACAGGGTACGAGCAGTACTTC
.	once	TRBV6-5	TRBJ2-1	CASSLGGYEQFF	TGTGCCAGCAGTTTAGGGGGTTATGAGCAGTTCTTC
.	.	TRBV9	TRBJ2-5	CASSVRWGAETQYF	TGTGCCAGCAGCGTAAGGTGGGGGGCGGAGACCCAGTACTTC
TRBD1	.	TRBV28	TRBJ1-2	CASSSPQGVVGYTF	TGTGCCAGCAGTTCCCCCCAGGGGGTTGTTGGCTACACCTTC
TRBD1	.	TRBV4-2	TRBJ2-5	CASSQADRGRPDF	TGTGCCAGCAGCCAAGCTGACAGGGGGCGCCCGGACTTC
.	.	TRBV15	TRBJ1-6	CATSPRRGGLFALHF	TGTGCCACCAGCCCTCGACGGGGAGGGTTATTTGCCCTCCACTTT
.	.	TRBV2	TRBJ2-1	CASTEYNEQFF	TGTGCCAGCACGGAATACAATGAGCAGTTCTTC
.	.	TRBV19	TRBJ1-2	CASNPGQGGGYTF	TGTGCCAGTAACCCCGGGCAGGGAGGCGGCTACACCTTC
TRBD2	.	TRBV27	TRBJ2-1	CASSLGLAGYEQFF	TGTGCCAGCAGCCTAGGACTAGCGGGGTATGAGCAGTTCTTC
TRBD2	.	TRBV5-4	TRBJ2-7	CASSFASGSEQYF	TGTGCCAGCAGCTTCGCTAGCGGGAGCGAGCAGTACTTC